This is a list of T cell receptor beta chains from one sample in a study of blood T cell repertoires in COVID-19. The method was immunoSEQ multiplex PCR; TCRdb's version includes in-frame clones alone and lacks a portion of them. The sample shows 120,000 to 150,000 clones, over 80% of them seen only once. Sequenced: peripheral blood. The receptors were sampled from a woman between 50 and 59 years old with acute or convalescent COVID-19. Each CDR3 is given with its conserved first and last residue. D genes are given only for firm matches. The listing skips clone size in some rows; elsewhere it reads once, few, many or a size class.

d_gene	v_gene	j_gene	abundance	CDR3aa	CDR3nt
-	TRBV15	TRBJ1-1	-	CATREDYNTEAFF	TGTGCCACCAGAGAGGATTACAACACTGAAGCTTTCTTT
-	TRBV15	TRBJ1-2	-	CATSREGRKMDYGYTF	TGTGCCACCAGCAGAGAGGGGAGGAAAATGGACTATGGCTACACCTTC
TRBD2	TRBV6-6	TRBJ2-1	-	CASTRLAPSNEQFF	TGTGCCAGCACTCGACTAGCTCCGAGCAATGAGCAGTTCTTC
-	TRBV27	TRBJ2-7	-	CASSLGLAYEQYF	TGTGCCAGCAGTTTAGGCCTAGCCTACGAGCAGTACTTC
-	TRBV7-2	TRBJ1-2	-	CASSLAYNYGYTF	TGTGCCAGCAGCTTGGCATATAACTATGGCTACACCTTC
-	TRBV12-3/TRBV12-4	TRBJ2-1	-	CASSQRPGNEQFF	TGTGCCAGCAGTCAAAGACCAGGGAATGAGCAGTTCTTC
TRBD1	TRBV4-1	TRBJ2-3	-	CASSQQNRGLNTDTQYF	TGCGCCAGCAGCCAACAGAACAGGGGGCTTAACACAGATACGCAGTATTTT
TRBD2	TRBV19	TRBJ2-7	-	CASRVAGDYEQYF	TGTGCCAGTAGGGTAGCGGGGGACTACGAGCAGTACTTC
-	TRBV19	TRBJ1-5	-	CASSMGQRSNQPQHF	TGTGCCAGTAGTATGGGACAACGTAGCAATCAGCCCCAGCATTTT
TRBD1	TRBV6-6	TRBJ1-6	-	CASSYPTGNNSPLHF	TGTGCCAGCAGTTACCCGACAGGGAACAATTCACCCCTCCACTTT
TRBD2	TRBV19	TRBJ2-1	-	CASRTSGPSYNEQFF	TGTGCCAGTAGAACTAGCGGACCCTCCTACAATGAGCAGTTCTTC
TRBD1	TRBV5-1	TRBJ1-6	-	CASSTSGQGFNSPLHF	TGCGCCAGCAGCACCTCCGGACAGGGTTTTAATTCACCCCTCCACTTT
-	TRBV6-5	TRBJ1-1	-	CASSYGQLNTEAFF	TGTGCCAGCAGTTACGGACAGTTGAACACTGAAGCTTTCTTT
-	TRBV28	TRBJ1-1	-	CASSAEVAAFF	TGTGCCAGCAGTGCCGAGGTTGCGGCTTTCTTT
-	TRBV9	TRBJ2-3	-	CASSGLTDTQYF	TGTGCCAGCAGCGGGCTCACAGATACGCAGTATTTT
TRBD1	TRBV25-1	TRBJ1-2	-	CASSEYRQGANYGYTF	TGTGCCAGCAGTGAATATAGACAGGGGGCAAACTATGGCTACACCTTC
TRBD1	TRBV3-1/TRBV3-2	TRBJ1-5	once	CASSQGQGGNQPQHF	TGTGCCAGCAGCCAAGGACAGGGGGGCAATCAGCCCCAGCATTTT
-	TRBV14	TRBJ1-4	few	CASSPDREKLFF	TGTGCCAGCAGCCCTGACAGGGAAAAACTGTTTTTT
TRBD1	TRBV9	TRBJ1-1	-	CASSGTGRDTEAFF	TGTGCCAGCAGCGGGACAGGGAGGGACACTGAAGCTTTCTTT
-	TRBV5-5	TRBJ2-2	-	CASSSQALNTGELFF	TGTGCCAGCAGCTCACAGGCGTTGAACACCGGGGAGCTGTTTTTT
-	TRBV27	TRBJ2-1	-	CASSSGHSYNEQFF	TGTGCCAGCAGTTCCGGACACTCCTACAATGAGCAGTTCTTC
TRBD1	TRBV2	TRBJ1-4	-	CASSPGGLGEKLFF	TGTGCCAGCAGTCCAGGGGGCCTGGGTGAAAAACTGTTTTTT
TRBD2	TRBV29-1	TRBJ2-3	-	CSVDSSGITDTQYF	TGCAGCGTTGATTCCAGCGGGATCACAGATACGCAGTATTTT
TRBD2	TRBV4-2	TRBJ2-2	-	CASSTQRGPNTGELFF	TGTGCCAGCAGCACCCAGCGGGGGCCGAACACCGGGGAGCTGTTTTTT
-	TRBV11-1	TRBJ1-1	-	CASSRTSLEAFF	TGTGCCAGCAGCCGGACTTCTCTGGAAGCTTTCTTT
TRBD2	TRBV7-4	TRBJ2-1	-	CASSFPLWLAGHNEQFF	TGTGCCAGCAGCTTTCCATTGTGGCTAGCGGGGCACAATGAGCAGTTCTTC
-	TRBV28	TRBJ2-7	once	CASSPPGQSHEQYF	TGTGCCAGCAGTCCCCCGGGACAATCCCACGAGCAGTACTTC
TRBD2	TRBV5-4	TRBJ2-5	-	CASSSPVSGEGETQYF	TGTGCCAGCAGCTCACCCGTTAGCGGGGAGGGAGAGACCCAGTACTTC
TRBD1	TRBV5-1	TRBJ2-1	once	CASSLAHRGDEQFF	TGCGCCAGCAGCTTGGCCCACAGGGGCGATGAGCAGTTCTTC
TRBD1	TRBV29-1	TRBJ1-4	-	CSVLGQGNEKLFF	TGCAGCGTTCTGGGACAGGGAAATGAAAAACTGTTTTTT
TRBD1	TRBV18	TRBJ2-7	-	CASSQFGTGVSYEQYF	TGTGCCAGCTCACAGTTCGGGACAGGGGTTTCCTACGAGCAGTACTTC
TRBD1	TRBV10-3	TRBJ2-2	-	CAISLRQGSSTGELFF	TGTGCCATCAGCCTTAGACAGGGTTCCTCCACCGGGGAGCTGTTTTTT
-	TRBV24-1	TRBJ2-1	-	CATSDPGSYNEQFF	TGTGCCACCAGTGACCCAGGGTCCTACAATGAGCAGTTCTTC
TRBD1	TRBV6-5	TRBJ1-2	-	CASNTGQAGGYTF	TGTGCCAGCAATACAGGACAGGCCGGAGGCTACACCTTC
-	TRBV2	TRBJ2-1	-	CASSLLLDRRSYNEQFF	TGTGCCAGCAGCCTACTCTTAGACAGGAGATCCTACAATGAGCAGTTCTTC
TRBD2	TRBV4-1	TRBJ2-7	-	CASSQASGGLAYEQYF	TGCGCCAGCAGCCAAGCTAGCGGGGGGTTGGCCTACGAGCAGTACTTC
-	TRBV7-9	TRBJ2-7	-	CASTPGVEGYEQYF	TGTGCCAGCACCCCCGGGGTGGAGGGCTACGAGCAGTACTTC
TRBD1	TRBV5-1	TRBJ1-2	-	CASSLDRGGGGYTF	TGCGCCAGCAGCTTGGACAGGGGCGGCGGTGGCTACACCTTC
TRBD2	TRBV5-5	TRBJ2-5	few	CASSLDTSGEETQYF	TGTGCCAGCAGCTTGGATACTAGCGGGGAGGAGACCCAGTACTTC
-	TRBV12-3/TRBV12-4	TRBJ1-1	-	CASSGARDTEAFF	TGTGCCAGCAGTGGGGCAAGGGACACTGAAGCTTTCTTT
-	TRBV24-1	TRBJ2-3	-	CATSPTSNTDTQYF	TGTGCCACCAGTCCGACTTCCAACACAGATACGCAGTATTTT
TRBD1	TRBV9	TRBJ1-5	few	CASSVGDRDNQPQHF	TGTGCCAGCAGCGTAGGCGACAGGGACAATCAGCCCCAGCATTTT
TRBD1	TRBV6-5	TRBJ2-7	-	CASSYLGQGGEQYF	TGTGCCAGCAGTTACCTTGGACAGGGAGGCGAGCAGTACTTC
TRBD1	TRBV11-3	TRBJ2-1	-	CASSFRQGANNEQFF	TGTGCCAGCAGCTTTAGGCAGGGGGCAAACAATGAGCAGTTCTTC
-	TRBV9	TRBJ1-1	-	CASSTQVVDTEAFF	TGTGCCAGCAGCACACAGGTGGTAGACACTGAAGCTTTCTTT
-	TRBV5-1	TRBJ2-2	-	CASSLNGREASGELFF	TGCGCCAGCAGCTTGAACGGGAGAGAAGCGAGCGGGGAGCTGTTTTTT
-	TRBV30	TRBJ2-1	-	CAWSVRLAYEQFF	TGTGCCTGGAGTGTACGTTTAGCCTATGAGCAGTTCTTC
TRBD2	TRBV5-6	TRBJ2-1	-	CASSRTGLAVSYNEQFF	TGTGCCAGCAGCCGTACGGGACTAGCGGTCTCCTACAATGAGCAGTTCTTC
TRBD1	TRBV4-2	TRBJ2-7	-	CASSQEGQRSSYEQYF	TGTGCCAGCAGCCAAGAGGGACAGCGCTCCTCCTACGAGCAGTACTTC
TRBD1	TRBV27	TRBJ1-6	-	CASSWTGRESPLHF	TGTGCCAGCAGTTGGACAGGGAGGGAATCACCCCTCCACTTT
-	TRBV5-1	TRBJ1-2	-	CASSLADGGAGGYTF	TGCGCCAGCAGCTTGGCCGATGGGGGGGCTGGAGGCTACACCTTC
-	TRBV2	TRBJ1-2	-	CASRRSGEGSYGYTF	TGTGCCAGCAGGAGGTCAGGGGAGGGTAGCTATGGCTACACCTTC
-	TRBV7-2	TRBJ1-2	-	CASSWLEVSYGYTF	TGTGCCAGCAGCTGGCTGGAGGTTTCCTATGGCTACACCTTC